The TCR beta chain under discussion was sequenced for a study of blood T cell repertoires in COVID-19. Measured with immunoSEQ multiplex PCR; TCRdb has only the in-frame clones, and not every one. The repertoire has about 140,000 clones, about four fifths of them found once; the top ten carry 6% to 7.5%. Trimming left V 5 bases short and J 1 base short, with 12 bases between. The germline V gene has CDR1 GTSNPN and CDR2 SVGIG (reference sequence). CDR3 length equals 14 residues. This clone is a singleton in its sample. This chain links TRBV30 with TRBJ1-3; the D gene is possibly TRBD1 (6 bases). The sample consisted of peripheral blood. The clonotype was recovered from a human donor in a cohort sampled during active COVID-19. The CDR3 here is CAWFNRESGNTIYF. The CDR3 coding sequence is TGTGCCTGGTTTAACAGGGAATCTGGAAACACCATATATTTT.